Listed below are T cell receptor beta chains from one sample, sequenced in a study of technical replicates of blood from a few donors. Profiled with immunoSEQ multiplex PCR; TCRdb holds only in-frame clones, not every one. The top ten hold less than 0.25% of the sample, which has about 71,000 clones, around 97% seen once. The sample consisted of T cells isolated from PBMCs. The receptors come from a human donor in good health. Both conserved end residues are part of each CDR3. D genes are given only for firm matches. Expanded clones get a size class; other rows say once, few or many, or leave the size out.

d_call j_call v_call clone_size cdr3_aa cdr3_nt
TRBD2 TRBJ2-3 TRBV7-2 NA CASSPASGGGYTQYF TGTGCCAGCAGCCCCGCTAGCGGGGGGGGTTATACGCAGTATTTT
TRBD1 TRBJ2-5 TRBV5-1 NA CASSLGTGGDETQYF TGCGCCAGCAGCTTGGGGACAGGGGGCGACGAGACCCAGTACTTC
NA TRBJ2-1 TRBV7-9 NA CASTRGAPDNEQFF TGTGCCAGCACTAGGGGCGCTCCCGACAATGAGCAGTTCTTC
TRBD1 TRBJ2-7 TRBV2 few CASTAGQGPYEQYF TGTGCCAGCACCGCGGGACAGGGTCCCTACGAGCAGTACTTC
NA TRBJ1-2 TRBV27 NA CASSLGGLREYGYTF TGTGCCAGCAGTTTGGGAGGGCTGAGGGAGTATGGCTACACCTTC
NA TRBJ1-2 TRBV7-2 NA CASSSPKGGFYGYTF TGTGCCAGCAGCTCCCCTAAGGGAGGGTTTTATGGCTACACCTTC
TRBD2 TRBJ2-7 TRBV2 NA CASSYGLDYEQYF TGTGCCAGCAGCTACGGACTAGACTACGAGCAGTACTTC
TRBD1 TRBJ1-3 TRBV19 NA CASSIKGQPGRARNTIYF TGTGCCAGTAGTATAAAGGGACAGCCCGGAAGAGCGCGAAACACCATATATTTT
TRBD1 TRBJ1-2 TRBV6-9 NA CASSWGQGNYGYTF TGTGCCAGCAGTTGGGGACAGGGGAACTATGGCTACACCTTC
NA TRBJ2-7 TRBV5-6 NA CASSLGQASYEQYF TGTGCCAGCAGCTTGGGGCAGGCAAGCTACGAGCAGTACTTC
NA TRBJ1-1 TRBV7-8 NA CASSYNSRQLAEAFF TGTGCCAGCAGTTACAACTCCAGGCAGTTGGCTGAAGCTTTCTTT
NA TRBJ1-2 TRBV10-3 NA CAIRQGSGYGYTF TGTGCCATCAGACAGGGTTCCGGCTATGGCTACACCTTC
NA TRBJ1-2 TRBV6-1 NA CASSAYDKGGNYGYTF TGTGCCAGCAGTGCTTACGACAAGGGGGGGAACTATGGCTACACCTTC
NA TRBJ2-7 TRBV18 NA CASSPPSRGEQYF TGTGCCAGCTCACCACCGTCTCGAGGCGAGCAGTACTTC
NA TRBJ2-1 TRBV5-4 NA CASSSGSSMREEQFF TGTGCCAGCAGCTCGGGCTCATCCATGAGGGAGGAGCAGTTCTTC
TRBD2 TRBJ2-1 TRBV7-9 NA CASSPTLGLAGDEQFF TGTGCCAGCAGCCCTACTTTGGGACTAGCGGGGGATGAGCAGTTCTTC
NA TRBJ2-5 TRBV9 NA CASSVGSVKETQYF TGTGCCAGCAGCGTAGGATCGGTTAAAGAGACCCAGTACTTC
NA TRBJ2-1 TRBV5-6 NA CASSLEHYNEQFF TGTGCCAGCAGCTTGGAACACTACAATGAGCAGTTCTTC
TRBD2 TRBJ2-1 TRBV6-6 NA CASSSQSGGYNEQFF TGTGCCAGCAGTTCCCAATCGGGGGGCTACAATGAGCAGTTCTTC
TRBD2 TRBJ2-2 TRBV11-2 NA CASSPFAGGADTGELFF TGTGCCAGCAGTCCTTTTGCGGGAGGGGCGGACACCGGGGAGCTGTTTTTT
TRBD1 TRBJ1-5 TRBV19 NA CASSIFNRDRGRGNQPQHF TGTGCCAGTAGTATTTTTAACCGGGACAGGGGGCGCGGGAATCAGCCCCAGCATTTT
NA TRBJ2-1 TRBV6-5 NA CASIRHGEQFF TGTGCCAGCATCCGACACGGTGAGCAGTTCTTC
NA TRBJ2-5 TRBV18 NA CASSQDWRETQYF TGTGCCAGCTCACAAGACTGGCGGGAGACCCAGTACTTC
TRBD1 TRBJ2-7 TRBV4-1 NA CASSQTGGGYEQYF TGCGCCAGCAGCCAGACAGGGGGGGGGTACGAGCAGTACTTC
NA TRBJ1-1 TRBV28 NA CASSPQLRPLGTEAFF TGTGCCAGCAGCCCCCAACTAAGACCTTTGGGCACTGAAGCTTTCTTT
NA TRBJ1-4 TRBV5-1 NA CASSLGQMGEKLFF TGCGCCAGCAGCCTAGGACAGATGGGTGAAAAACTGTTTTTT
NA TRBJ1-1 TRBV18 once CASSERDNTEAFF TGTGCCAGCTCGGAGAGGGATAACACTGAAGCTTTCTTT
TRBD2 TRBJ2-5 TRBV9 NA CASSASGVQETQYF TGTGCCAGCAGCGCGAGCGGGGTACAAGAGACCCAGTACTTC
NA TRBJ2-3 TRBV5-1 NA CASRSVEGTDTQYF TGCGCCAGCAGAAGTGTTGAGGGCACAGATACGCAGTATTTT
TRBD2 TRBJ2-7 TRBV5-1 NA CASSLPSGRIAFEQYF TGCGCCAGCAGCTTGCCTAGCGGGAGAATCGCATTTGAGCAGTACTTC
NA TRBJ1-2 TRBV28 NA CASREGSDYGYTF TGTGCCAGCAGGGAGGGGTCGGACTATGGCTACACCTTC
TRBD1 TRBJ1-6 TRBV2 once CASRGTGHYNSPLHF TGTGCCAGCAGAGGGACAGGGCACTATAATTCACCCCTCCACTTT
TRBD1 TRBJ1-6 TRBV4-2 NA CASSQGGTVDNSPLHF TGTGCCAGCAGCCAGGGCGGGACAGTTGATAATTCACCCCTCCACTTT
NA TRBJ1-6 TRBV27 NA CASSLGQNNSPLHF TGTGCCAGCAGTTTAGGACAAAATAATTCACCCCTCCACTTT
TRBD1 TRBJ1-2 TRBV9 NA CASSTSGQGYGYTF TGTGCCAGCAGCACCTCCGGACAGGGCTATGGCTACACCTTC
TRBD1 TRBJ2-6 TRBV15 NA CATSSAGGAGANVLTF TGTGCCACCAGCAGCGCAGGGGGCGCTGGGGCCAACGTCCTGACTTTC
NA TRBJ2-1 TRBV5-6 NA CASSPEEGGAYNEQFF TGTGCCAGCAGCCCGGAGGAGGGCGGCGCCTACAATGAGCAGTTCTTC